This T cell receptor (beta chain) was recorded in a study of T cell responses to AZD1222 COVID-19 vaccine. V was shortened by 5 bases and J by 2 bases, with 3 bases between the two germline ends. Germline V CDR1 and CDR2: MNHEY, SVGAGI. CDR3 length: 11 residues. TCRdb's copy holds only in-frame clones and misses some; the assay was immunoSEQ multiplex PCR. This sample has 140,000 to 150,000 clones, with approximately 85% found just once. Regarding this clone: The sample carries other DNA sequences with the same CDR3.

The TCR was taken from an adult in good health. The chain combines TRBV6-5 with TRBJ2-5; D call uncertain. The sequencing here drew on peripheral blood, taken on day 0 of MenACWY control vaccination. The CDR3 is CASSRQETQYF. CDR3 coding DNA: TGTGCCAGCAGTCGTCAAGAGACCCAGTACTTC.